This is a list of T cell receptor beta chains from one sample in a study of cytomegalovirus exposure and HLA in healthy donors. Sequencing was performed with immunoSEQ multiplex PCR; in TCRdb, only in-frame clones are kept and a portion is missing. The data hold tens of thousands of clones, with roughly 96% observed a single time. Material for sequencing was PBMCs. These receptors all come from a man aged 18 to 35 in good health and CMV-seronegative. The CDR3 runs from the conserved cysteine through the conserved F or W. A D gene is named only where the DNA matches it firmly. Size values are once, few and many counts, or a class for expanded clones, and some rows have none.

D | size | J | V | CDR3 | DNA
NA | once | TRBJ1-2 | TRBV30 | CAWSVQLYGYTF | TGTGCCTGGAGTGTACAGCTCTATGGCTACACCTTC
TRBD2 | NA | TRBJ2-3 | TRBV27 | CASSTGLAGGPGTDTQYF | TGTGCCAGCAGTACCGGACTAGCGGGAGGGCCCGGGACAGATACGCAGTATTTT
TRBD2 | NA | TRBJ2-7 | TRBV15 | CATSPRLAGAGEQYF | TGTGCCACCTCCCCCCGACTAGCGGGAGCTGGCGAGCAGTACTTC
NA | NA | TRBJ1-2 | TRBV6-1 | CASSRQVPLYGYTF | TGTGCCAGCAGTCGACAGGTCCCTCTCTATGGCTACACCTTC
TRBD1 | NA | TRBJ1-4 | TRBV15 | CATSTQDRGGEKLFF | TGTGCCACCAGCACTCAGGACAGGGGAGGTGAAAAACTGTTTTTT
NA | NA | TRBJ1-2 | TRBV28 | CASSLGGWANYGYTF | TGTGCCAGCAGCCTGGGGGGATGGGCTAACTATGGCTACACCTTC
TRBD2 | NA | TRBJ2-7 | TRBV2 | CASQTSGNYEQYF | TGTGCCAGTCAGACTAGCGGGAACTACGAGCAGTACTTC
TRBD2 | NA | TRBJ2-7 | TRBV7-2 | CASSLEREGLYEQYF | TGTGCCAGCAGCTTAGAACGGGAGGGCCTGTACGAGCAGTACTTC
TRBD2 | NA | TRBJ2-3 | TRBV19 | CASSMSSGRADTQYF | TGTGCCAGTAGTATGTCTAGCGGGAGGGCAGATACGCAGTATTTT
NA | NA | TRBJ2-7 | TRBV11-2 | CASSLDGLAGTSEQYF | TGTGCCAGCAGCTTAGATGGGCTAGCTGGAACATCCGAGCAGTACTTC
NA | once | TRBJ2-2 | TRBV5-4 | CASSLAAGRNTGELFF | TGTGCCAGCAGCTTGGCCGCGGGCCGGAACACCGGGGAGCTGTTTTTT
NA | NA | TRBJ2-1 | TRBV19 | CASSILAGSHLTYNEQFF | TGTGCCAGTAGTATTTTGGCGGGATCCCACCTTACTTACAATGAGCAGTTCTTC
TRBD2 | NA | TRBJ2-2 | TRBV7-9 | CASSPGLAGNTGELFF | TGTGCCAGCAGCCCGGGACTAGCGGGGAACACCGGGGAGCTGTTTTTT
TRBD1 | NA | TRBJ1-5 | TRBV30 | CAWSVGGSQPQHF | TGTGCCTGGAGTGTAGGGGGCAGTCAGCCCCAGCATTTT
NA | NA | TRBJ2-7 | TRBV19 | CASSIDLGFRGEQYF | TGTGCCAGTAGTATAGATCTAGGGTTTCGGGGCGAGCAGTACTTC
TRBD2 | NA | TRBJ2-1 | TRBV28 | CASTPSGGGYNEQFF | TGTGCCAGCACCCCTAGCGGGGGGGGTTACAATGAGCAGTTCTTC
TRBD1 | NA | TRBJ2-7 | TRBV2 | CASSGGQVSSYEQYF | TGTGCCAGCAGTGGGGGACAGGTTAGCTCCTACGAGCAGTACTTC
TRBD2 | NA | TRBJ2-1 | TRBV7-6 | CASSLATASGSIPNEQFF | TGTGCCAGCAGCTTAGCAACGGCTAGCGGGAGTATCCCCAATGAGCAGTTCTTC
NA | NA | TRBJ2-2 | TRBV19 | CASKPRSGSNTGELFF | TGTGCCAGTAAGCCAAGAAGCGGTTCGAACACCGGGGAGCTGTTTTTT
TRBD1 | NA | TRBJ2-7 | TRBV7-9 | CASSGGQGSYEQYF | TGTGCCAGCAGCGGAGGACAGGGGAGCTACGAGCAGTACTTC
TRBD2 | NA | TRBJ2-1 | TRBV4-1 | CASSQDAGVGSNEQFF | TGCGCCAGCAGCCAAGATGCGGGAGTGGGTAGCAATGAGCAGTTCTTC
NA | NA | TRBJ1-2 | TRBV4-2 | CASSHVGGTANYGYTF | TGTGCCAGCAGCCACGTCGGAGGCACAGCTAACTATGGCTACACCTTC
TRBD1 | NA | TRBJ1-2 | TRBV6-5 | CASTSSGQGYGYTF | TGTGCCAGCACCTCCTCTGGACAGGGATATGGCTACACCTTC
TRBD1 | NA | TRBJ2-7 | TRBV2 | CASSVGQPYEQYF | TGTGCCAGCAGCGTGGGACAGCCCTACGAGCAGTACTTC
NA | once | TRBJ1-4 | TRBV29-1 | CSVARAANEKLFF | TGCAGCGTTGCCAGGGCTGCGAATGAAAAACTGTTTTTT
TRBD2 | NA | TRBJ2-3 | TRBV7-2 | CASSLGTSGRLSDTQYF | TGTGCCAGCAGCTTAGGAACTAGCGGGAGATTGTCGGATACGCAGTATTTT
TRBD2 | NA | TRBJ2-3 | TRBV30 | CAWTGGDTQYF | TGTGCCTGGACGGGAGGAGATACGCAGTATTTT
NA | NA | TRBJ1-5 | TRBV28 | CASSFIGERNQPQHF | TGTGCCAGCAGTTTCATAGGAGAACGAAATCAGCCCCAGCATTTT
TRBD1 | NA | TRBJ2-1 | TRBV7-9 | CASSSRTGFDNEQFF | TGTGCCAGCAGCTCCCGGACAGGGTTTGACAATGAGCAGTTCTTC
NA | NA | TRBJ1-2 | TRBV4-3 | CASSHGQLGGYTF | TGCGCCAGCAGCCACGGACAGTTAGGTGGCTACACCTTC
NA | NA | TRBJ2-7 | TRBV5-4 | CASSFAGQPYEQYF | TGTGCCAGCAGCTTCGCGGGACAGCCGTACGAGCAGTACTTC
NA | NA | TRBJ2-7 | TRBV11-3 | CASSLGRGRSYEQYF | TGTGCCAGCAGCTTAGGGCGGGGACGGAGCTACGAGCAGTACTTC
TRBD2 | once | TRBJ2-1 | TRBV7-2 | CASSVTGGGWRNEQFF | TGTGCCAGCAGCGTTACCGGGGGGGGCTGGCGCAATGAGCAGTTCTTC
TRBD2 | NA | TRBJ2-1 | TRBV5-8 | CASSFRTSPNEQFF | TGTGCCAGCAGCTTCCGGACTAGCCCCAATGAGCAGTTCTTC
NA | NA | TRBJ1-2 | TRBV7-9 | CASSLRSYGYTF | TGTGCCAGCAGCTTACGTAGCTATGGCTACACCTTC
NA | NA | TRBJ2-7 | TRBV9 | CASSASALAYEQYF | TGTGCCAGCAGCGCTAGCGCCCTCGCCTACGAGCAGTACTTC
NA | NA | TRBJ2-5 | TRBV5-1 | CASSHQSRGETQYF | TGCGCCAGCAGTCACCAAAGTCGGGGAGAGACCCAGTACTTC